This T cell receptor (beta chain) was profiled in a study of Graves' ophthalmopathy and Graves' hyperthyroidism. As to this clonotype: Its antigen remains unknown.

All donors with ophthalmopathy were recorded as having moderate-to-severe activity, CAS ≥3, NOSPECS ≥4 and a duration under 3 months. The study, taken as a whole, reports: Blood was where most expanded thyroid clonotypes above 0.001 frequency also turned up. Using 13 signatures, a model distinguished ophthalmopathy from stable hyperthyroidism, reaching 87.88% sensitivity and approximately 84% specificity. Sensitivity reached 70.59% and specificity just under 75% when the model predicted ophthalmopathy progression.

In germline, CDR1 is MRHNA, CDR2 SNTAGT. After removal of 3 bases from V and 4 bases from J, the junction contained 4 bases not matched to a gene. This CDR3 comprises 14 residues. The study amplified TCR beta CDR3 regions using RNA transcripts. First-round RT-PCR employed HTBI primers, with a second-round multiplex PCR after it. MiXCR was run by TCRdb on the multiplex PCR reads, yielding one entry per CDR3 protein. The sample consists of some 250,000 distinct CDR3 sequences, around 50% of them appearing once. This chain links TRBV6-4 with TRBJ1-2, with 8 nucleotides matching TRBD1. The sequencing sample was made of peripheral blood. The TCR was taken from an adult man with Graves' ophthalmopathy. The CDR3 nucleotides read TGTGCCAGCAGTGAGCAGGGGGCGTTCTATGGCTACACCTTC. This gives the protein CASSEQGAFYGYTF.